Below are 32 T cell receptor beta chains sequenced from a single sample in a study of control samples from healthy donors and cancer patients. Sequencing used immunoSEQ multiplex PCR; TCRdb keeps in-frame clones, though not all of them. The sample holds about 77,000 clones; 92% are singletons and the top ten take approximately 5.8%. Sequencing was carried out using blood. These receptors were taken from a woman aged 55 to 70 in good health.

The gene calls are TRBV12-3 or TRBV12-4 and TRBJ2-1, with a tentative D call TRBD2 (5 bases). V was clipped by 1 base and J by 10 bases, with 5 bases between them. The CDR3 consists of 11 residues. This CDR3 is CASSLGLEQFF. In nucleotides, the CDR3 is TGTGCCAGCAGTTTAGGACTAGAGCAGTTCTTC.

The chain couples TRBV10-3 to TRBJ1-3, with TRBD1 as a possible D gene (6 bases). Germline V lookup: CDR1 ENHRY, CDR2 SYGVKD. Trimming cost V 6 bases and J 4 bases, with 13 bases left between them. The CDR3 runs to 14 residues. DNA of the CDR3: TGTGCCATCAGATCGCAGGGGAACGGAAACACCATATATTTT. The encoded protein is CAIRSQGNGNTIYF.

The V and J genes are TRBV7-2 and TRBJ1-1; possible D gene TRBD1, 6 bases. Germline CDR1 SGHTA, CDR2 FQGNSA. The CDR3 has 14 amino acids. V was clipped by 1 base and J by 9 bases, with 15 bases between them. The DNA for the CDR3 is TGTGCCAGCAGCTTAGATCCAGGGGAAACCCAAGCTTTCTTT. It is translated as CASSLDPGETQAFF.

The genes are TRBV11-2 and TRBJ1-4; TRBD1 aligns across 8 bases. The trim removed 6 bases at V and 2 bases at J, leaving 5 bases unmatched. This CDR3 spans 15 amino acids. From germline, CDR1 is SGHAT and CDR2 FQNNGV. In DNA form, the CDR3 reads TGTGCCAGCAGACTCAACAGGGGGACTAATGAAAAACTGTTTTTT. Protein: CASRLNRGTNEKLFF.

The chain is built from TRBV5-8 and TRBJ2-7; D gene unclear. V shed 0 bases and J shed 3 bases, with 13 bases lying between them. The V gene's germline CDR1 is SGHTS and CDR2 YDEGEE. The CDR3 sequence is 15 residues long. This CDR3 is CASSLALGSSYEQYF. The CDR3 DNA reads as TGTGCCAGCAGCTTGGCCTTGGGTAGTAGCTACGAGCAGTACTTC.

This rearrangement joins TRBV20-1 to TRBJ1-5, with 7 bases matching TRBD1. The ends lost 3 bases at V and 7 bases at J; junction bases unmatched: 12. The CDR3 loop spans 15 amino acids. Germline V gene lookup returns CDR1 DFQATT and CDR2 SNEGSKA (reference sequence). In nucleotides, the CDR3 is TGCAGTGCTAGTCCGACGACAGGGTTGGGCCAGCCCCAGCATTTT. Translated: CSASPTTGLGQPQHF.

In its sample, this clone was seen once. The CDR3 coding sequence is TGCAGTGCTAGTCAGTCGAATCAGCCCCAGCATTTT. This translates into CSASQSNQPQHF. The rearrangement joins TRBV20-1 to TRBJ1-5; D is ambiguous. V was cut by 3 bases and J by 4 bases, with 7 bases left in between. CDR1 and CDR2 from the germline V gene are DFQATT and SNEGSKA (reference sequence). The CDR3 consists of 12 residues.

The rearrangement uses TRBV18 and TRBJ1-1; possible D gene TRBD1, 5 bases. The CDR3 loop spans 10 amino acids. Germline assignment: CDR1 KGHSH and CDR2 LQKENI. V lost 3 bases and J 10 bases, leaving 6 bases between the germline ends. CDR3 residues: CASSPGRAFF. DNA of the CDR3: TGTGCCAGCTCACCGGGGCGAGCTTTCTTT.

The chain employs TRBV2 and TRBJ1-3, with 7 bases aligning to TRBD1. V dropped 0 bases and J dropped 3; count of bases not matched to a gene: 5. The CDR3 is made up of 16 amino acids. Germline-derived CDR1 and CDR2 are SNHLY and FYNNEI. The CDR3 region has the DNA TGTGCCAGCAGTGAAGCCTGGCAGGGGGGTGGAAACACCATATATTTT. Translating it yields CASSEAWQGGGNTIYF.

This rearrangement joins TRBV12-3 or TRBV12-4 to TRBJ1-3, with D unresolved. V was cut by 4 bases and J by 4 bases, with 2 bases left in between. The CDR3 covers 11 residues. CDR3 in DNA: TGTGCCAGCAGTTCAGGAAACACCATATATTTT. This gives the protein CASSSGNTIYF.

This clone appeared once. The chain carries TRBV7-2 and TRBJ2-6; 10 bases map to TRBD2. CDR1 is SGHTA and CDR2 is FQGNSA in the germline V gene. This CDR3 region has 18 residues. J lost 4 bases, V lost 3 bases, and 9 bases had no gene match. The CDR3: CASSLSLAGAPGANVLTF. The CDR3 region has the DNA TGTGCCAGCAGCTTGAGTCTAGCGGGAGCCCCCGGGGCCAACGTCCTGACTTTC.

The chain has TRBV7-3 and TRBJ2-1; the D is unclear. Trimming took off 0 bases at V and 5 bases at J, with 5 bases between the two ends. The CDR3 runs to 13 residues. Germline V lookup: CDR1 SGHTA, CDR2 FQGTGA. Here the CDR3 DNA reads TGTGCCAGCAGCTTAACGGGCCACAATGAGCAGTTCTTC. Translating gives CASSLTGHNEQFF. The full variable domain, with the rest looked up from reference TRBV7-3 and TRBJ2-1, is GAGVSQTPSNKVTEKGKYVELRCDPISGHTALYWYRQSLGQGPEFLIYFQGTGAADDSGLPNDRFFAVRPEGSVSTLKIQRTERGDSAVYLCASSLTGHNEQFFGPGTRLTVL.

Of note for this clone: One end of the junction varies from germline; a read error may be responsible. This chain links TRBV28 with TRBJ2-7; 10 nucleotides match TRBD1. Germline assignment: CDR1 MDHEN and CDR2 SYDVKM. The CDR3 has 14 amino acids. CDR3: CASSSRGQGQRTGF. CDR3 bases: TGTGCCAGCAGTTCTCGGGGACAGGGGCAACGAACAGGGTTC.

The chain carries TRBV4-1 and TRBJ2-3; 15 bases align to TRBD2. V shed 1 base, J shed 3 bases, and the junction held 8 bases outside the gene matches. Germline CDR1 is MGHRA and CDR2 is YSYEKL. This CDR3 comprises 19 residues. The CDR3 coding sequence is TGCGCCAGCAGCCAAGTCCCCGGGACTAGCGGGAGGAGGACAGATACGCAGTATTTT. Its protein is CASSQVPGTSGRRTDTQYF.

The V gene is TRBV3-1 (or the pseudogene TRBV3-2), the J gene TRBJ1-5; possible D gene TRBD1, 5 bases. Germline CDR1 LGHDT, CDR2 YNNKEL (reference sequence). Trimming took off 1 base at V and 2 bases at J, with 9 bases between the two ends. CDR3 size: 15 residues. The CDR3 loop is CASSQGGFGNQPQHF. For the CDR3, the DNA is TGTGCCAGCAGCCAAGGGGGGTTTGGCAATCAGCCCCAGCATTTT.

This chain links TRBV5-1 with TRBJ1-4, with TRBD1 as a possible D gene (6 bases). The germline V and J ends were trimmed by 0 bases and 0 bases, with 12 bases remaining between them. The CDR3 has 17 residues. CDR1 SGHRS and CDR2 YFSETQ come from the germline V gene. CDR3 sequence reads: CASSLVGGRATNEKLFF. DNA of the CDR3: TGCGCCAGCAGCTTGGTGGGGGGCCGAGCAACTAATGAAAAACTGTTTTTT.

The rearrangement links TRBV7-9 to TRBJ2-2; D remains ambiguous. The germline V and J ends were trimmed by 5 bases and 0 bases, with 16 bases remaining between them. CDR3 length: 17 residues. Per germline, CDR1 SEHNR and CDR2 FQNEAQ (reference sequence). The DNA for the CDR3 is TGTGCCAGCAGCGACGGCGGCAGGACCTCGAACACCGGGGAGCTGTTTTTT. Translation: CASSDGGRTSNTGELFF.

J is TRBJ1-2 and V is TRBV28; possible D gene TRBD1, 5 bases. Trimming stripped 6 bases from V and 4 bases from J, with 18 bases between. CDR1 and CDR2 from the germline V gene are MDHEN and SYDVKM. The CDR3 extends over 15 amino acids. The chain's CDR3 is CASSKDQGNSYGYTF. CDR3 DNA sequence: TGTGCCAGCAGCAAAGATCAGGGTAACAGCTATGGCTACACCTTC.

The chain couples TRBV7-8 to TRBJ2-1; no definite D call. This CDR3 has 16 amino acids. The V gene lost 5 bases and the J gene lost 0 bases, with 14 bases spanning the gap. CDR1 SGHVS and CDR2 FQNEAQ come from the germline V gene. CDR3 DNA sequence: TGTGCCAGCAGCGGGCCCCTCGGAAGCTCCTACAATGAGCAGTTCTTC. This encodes CASSGPLGSSYNEQFF.

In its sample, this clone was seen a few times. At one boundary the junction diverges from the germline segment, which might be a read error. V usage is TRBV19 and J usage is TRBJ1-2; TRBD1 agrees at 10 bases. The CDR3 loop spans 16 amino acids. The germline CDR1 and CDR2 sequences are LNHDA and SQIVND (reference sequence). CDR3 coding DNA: TGTGCCAGCAGTAGTCCTGGGCGGGACAGGGGCTATGGCTACACCTTC. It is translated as CASSSPGRDRGYGYTF.

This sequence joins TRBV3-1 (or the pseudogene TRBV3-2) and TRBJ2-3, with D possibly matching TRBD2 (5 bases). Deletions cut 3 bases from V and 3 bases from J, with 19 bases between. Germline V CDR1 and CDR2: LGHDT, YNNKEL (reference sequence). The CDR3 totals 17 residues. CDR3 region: CASSHYGRGIRTDTQYF. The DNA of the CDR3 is TGTGCCAGCAGCCACTACGGAAGAGGGATCAGAACAGATACGCAGTATTTT.

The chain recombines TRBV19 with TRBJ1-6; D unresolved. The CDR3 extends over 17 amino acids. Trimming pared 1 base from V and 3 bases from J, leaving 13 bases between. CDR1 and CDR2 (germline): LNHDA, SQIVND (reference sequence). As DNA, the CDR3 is TGTGCCAGTAGTATAGTGGGCAGGCCGAACTATAATTCACCCCTCCACTTT. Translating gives CASSIVGRPNYNSPLHF. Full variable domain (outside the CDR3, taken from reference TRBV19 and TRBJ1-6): DGGITQSPKYLFRKEGQNVTLSCEQNLNHDAMYWYRQDPGQGLRLIYYSQIVNDFQKGDIAEGYSVSREKKESFPLTVTSAQKNPTAFYLCASSIVGRPNYNSPLHFGNGTRLTVT.

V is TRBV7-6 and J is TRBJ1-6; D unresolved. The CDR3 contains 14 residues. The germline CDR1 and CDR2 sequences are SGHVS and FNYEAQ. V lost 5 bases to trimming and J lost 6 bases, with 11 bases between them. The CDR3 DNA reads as TGTGCCAGCAGCGCGCAGGCCCTTAATTCACCCCTCCACTTT. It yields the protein CASSAQALNSPLHF.

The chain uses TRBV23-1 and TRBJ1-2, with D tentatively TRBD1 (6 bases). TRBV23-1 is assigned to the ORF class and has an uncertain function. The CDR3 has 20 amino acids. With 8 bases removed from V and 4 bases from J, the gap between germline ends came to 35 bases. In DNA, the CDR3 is TGCGCCAGCGTAACTCGGTGGAATACAGGGCCTAAGGCCGTGGGCTATGGCTACACCTTC. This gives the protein CASVTRWNTGPKAVGYGYTF.

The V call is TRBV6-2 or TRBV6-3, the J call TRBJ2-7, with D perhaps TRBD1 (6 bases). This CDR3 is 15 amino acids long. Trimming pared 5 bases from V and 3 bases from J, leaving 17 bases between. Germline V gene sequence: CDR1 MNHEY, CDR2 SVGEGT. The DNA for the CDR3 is TGTGCCAGCAGTCCAACCCTACAGGGTCGCTACGAGCAGTACTTC. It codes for CASSPTLQGRYEQYF.

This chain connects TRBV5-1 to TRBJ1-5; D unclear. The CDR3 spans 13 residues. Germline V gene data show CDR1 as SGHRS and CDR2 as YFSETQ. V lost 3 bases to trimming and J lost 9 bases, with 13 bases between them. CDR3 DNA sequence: TGCGCCAGCAGCTCCGAGGGCAGTCCGCCCCAGCATTTT. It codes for CASSSEGSPPQHF.

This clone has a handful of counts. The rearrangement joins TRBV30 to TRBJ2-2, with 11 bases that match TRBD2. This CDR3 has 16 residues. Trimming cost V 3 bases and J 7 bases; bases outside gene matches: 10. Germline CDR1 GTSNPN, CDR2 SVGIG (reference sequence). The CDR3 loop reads CAWRAGLAGGFGELFF. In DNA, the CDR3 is TGTGCCTGGAGGGCAGGGCTAGCGGGAGGTTTCGGGGAGCTGTTTTTT.

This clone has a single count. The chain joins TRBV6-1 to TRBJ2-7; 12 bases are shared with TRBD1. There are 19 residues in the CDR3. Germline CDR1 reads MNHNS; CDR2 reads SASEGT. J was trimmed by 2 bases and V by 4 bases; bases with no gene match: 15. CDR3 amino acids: CASSARSRGQGAYTYEQYF. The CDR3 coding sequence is TGTGCCAGCAGTGCCCGTTCCAGGGGACAGGGGGCGTACACCTACGAGCAGTACTTC.

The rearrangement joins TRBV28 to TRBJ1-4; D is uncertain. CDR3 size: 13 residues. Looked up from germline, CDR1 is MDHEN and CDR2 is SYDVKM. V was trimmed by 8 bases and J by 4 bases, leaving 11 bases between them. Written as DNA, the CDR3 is TGTGCCAGCGGGCATAATAATAATGAAAAACTGTTTTTT. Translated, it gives CASGHNNNEKLFF.

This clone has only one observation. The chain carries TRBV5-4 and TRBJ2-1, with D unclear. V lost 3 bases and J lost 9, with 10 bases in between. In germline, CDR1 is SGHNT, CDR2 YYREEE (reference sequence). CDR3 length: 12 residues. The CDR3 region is CASSSTTSEQFF. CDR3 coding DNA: TGTGCCAGCAGCTCTACTACCAGTGAGCAGTTCTTC.

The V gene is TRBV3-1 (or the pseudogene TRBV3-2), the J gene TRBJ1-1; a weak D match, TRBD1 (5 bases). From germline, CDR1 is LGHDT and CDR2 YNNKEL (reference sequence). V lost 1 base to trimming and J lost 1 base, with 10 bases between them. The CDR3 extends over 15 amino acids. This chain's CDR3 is CASSQVGGRNTEAFF. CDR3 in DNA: TGTGCCAGCAGCCAAGTTGGGGGGAGGAACACTGAAGCTTTCTTT.

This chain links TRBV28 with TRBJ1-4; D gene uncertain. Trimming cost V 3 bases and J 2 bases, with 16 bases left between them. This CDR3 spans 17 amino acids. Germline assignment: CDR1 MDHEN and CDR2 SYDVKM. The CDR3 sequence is CASSFIPGSATNEKLFF. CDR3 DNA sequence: TGTGCCAGCAGTTTTATCCCGGGGAGCGCTACTAATGAAAAACTGTTTTTT.